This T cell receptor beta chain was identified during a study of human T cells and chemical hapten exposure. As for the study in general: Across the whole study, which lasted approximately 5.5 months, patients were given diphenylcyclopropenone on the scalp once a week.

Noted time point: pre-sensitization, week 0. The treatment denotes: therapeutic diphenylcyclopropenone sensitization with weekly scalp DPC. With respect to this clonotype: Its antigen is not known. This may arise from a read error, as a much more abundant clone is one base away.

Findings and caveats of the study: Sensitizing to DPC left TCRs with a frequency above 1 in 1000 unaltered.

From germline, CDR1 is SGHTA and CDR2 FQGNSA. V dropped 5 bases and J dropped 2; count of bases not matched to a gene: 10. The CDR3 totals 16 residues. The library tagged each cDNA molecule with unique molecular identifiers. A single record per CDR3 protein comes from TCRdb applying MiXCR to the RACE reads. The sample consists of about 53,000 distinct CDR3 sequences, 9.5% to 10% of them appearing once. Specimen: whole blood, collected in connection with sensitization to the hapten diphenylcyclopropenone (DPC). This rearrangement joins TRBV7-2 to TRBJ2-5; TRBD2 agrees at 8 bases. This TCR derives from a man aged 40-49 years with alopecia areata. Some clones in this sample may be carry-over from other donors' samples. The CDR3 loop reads CASSPPGLVGQETQYF. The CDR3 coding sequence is TGTGCCAGCAGCCCTCCGGGACTAGTGGGGCAAGAGACCCAGTACTTC.